This T cell receptor beta chain was captured by sequencing in a study of regulatory and conventional T cells in RAG deficiency. Conventional CD4+ T cells were sorted from blood as CD25-low CD127-high cells. Sequenced by immunoSEQ multiplex PCR; TCRdb stores in-frame clones only, minus some. The data show roughly 28,000 clones, nearly 95% seen once. Germline V gene sequence: CDR1 KGHSH, CDR2 LQKENI. This CDR3 has 17 amino acids. With 3 bases clipped from V and 2 bases from J, the junction kept 6 bases outside the gene matches. Another study also made use of these data, one on regulatory T cells. From that paper: Primers: 52 TRBV forward and 13 TRBJ reverse.

J is TRBJ1-6 and V is TRBV18, with 8 nucleotides matching TRBD1. This clonotype was sampled from a human donor in good health. What was sequenced was CD25- CD4+ T cells sorted from blood. The CDR3 DNA reads TGTGCCAGCTCACCCACCGTACAGGGGGCCTATAATTCACCCCTCCACTTT. Its protein product is CASSPTVQGAYNSPLHF.